These 21 T cell receptor beta chains share one sample of origin, sequenced in a study of shared clonotypes between healthy human individuals. Profiling relied on immunoSEQ multiplex PCR, and the TCRdb table lists in-frame clones only, not all of them. The sample holds 2.5 million or so clones, over 85% seen once. Sequencing used naive CD4+ T cells sorted from blood. The subset: CD45RA+ positively selected. These receptors were collected from a man aged 18 to 30 in good health.

The chain uses TRBV6-6 and TRBJ2-3; D is undetermined. The CDR3 runs 11 residues. Trimming pared 8 bases from V and 5 bases from J, leaving 8 bases between. Germline V gives CDR1 MNHNY, CDR2 SVGAGI (reference sequence). CDR3 DNA sequence: TGTGCCAGCCGGACCAGAGATACGCAGTATTTT. Protein: CASRTRDTQYF.

CDR3 coding DNA: TGTGCCAGCAGCTTGGAGGGTGGTCGAGAACCCCTCCACTTT. It codes for CASSLEGGREPLHF. The V and J genes are TRBV5-5 and TRBJ1-6; D is unclear. Trimming stripped 0 bases from V and 12 bases from J, with 13 bases between. Germline assignment: CDR1 SGHKS and CDR2 YYEKEE (reference sequence). The CDR3 is 14 residues long.

The CDR3: CASSLVWEGDTQYF. DNA of the CDR3: TGTGCCAGCAGTCTAGTGTGGGAGGGAGATACGCAGTATTTT. The chain combines TRBV27 with TRBJ2-3, with 7 bases fitting TRBD2. The V and J ends lost 5 bases and 5 bases, in that order; junction bases with no gene match: 7. The germline V gene encodes CDR1 MNHEY and CDR2 SMNVEV (reference sequence). This CDR3 has 14 residues.

This clone appeared a single time. This CDR3 is also generated by other DNA sequences in the sample. The DNA for the CDR3 is TGCGCCAGCAGCCAAGCACTAGCGCCCTACAATGAGCAGTTCTTC. Protein sequence: CASSQALAPYNEQFF. The chain uses TRBV4-1 and TRBJ2-1; TRBD2 aligns across 7 bases. Germline trimming cut 1 base from V and 2 bases from J; bases unmatched to any gene: 2. The CDR3 loop spans 15 amino acids. CDR1 and CDR2 (germline): MGHRA, YSYEKL.

The gene calls are TRBV2 and TRBJ1-1, with TRBD1 matching 7 bases. The J segment lost 5 bases and the V segment lost 4 bases, leaving 10 bases of the junction unmatched. CDR3 length: 15 residues. Germline loops: CDR1 SNHLY, CDR2 FYNNEI. The CDR3 DNA follows: TGTGCCAGCAGTGCGAACAGGGGAGGAGGGACTGAAGCTTTCTTT. The encoded protein is CASSANRGGGTEAFF.

V usage is TRBV30 and J usage is TRBJ2-1, with 10 nucleotides matching TRBD2. Germline loops: CDR1 GTSNPN, CDR2 SVGIG (reference sequence). Losses at the gene ends were 2 bases for V and 3 bases for J; bases not matched to a gene: 16. This CDR3 spans 19 amino acids. The CDR3 region has the DNA TGTGCCTGGAGTTTACGGTCTAGCGGGAGACCCCTTGACTACAATGAGCAGTTCTTC. Residues: CAWSLRSSGRPLDYNEQFF.

V gene TRBV6-1 combines with J gene TRBJ1-5, with D tentatively TRBD1 (5 bases). The germline V gene encodes CDR1 MNHNS and CDR2 SASEGT. The CDR3 runs 13 residues. Trimming removed 4 bases from V and 4 bases from J, with 8 bases in between. Here the CDR3 reads CASSAPGNQPQHF. In DNA, the CDR3 is TGTGCCAGCAGTGCTCCAGGGAATCAGCCCCAGCATTTT.

Of note for this clone: The sample carries other DNA sequences with the same CDR3. The rearrangement uses TRBV7-9 and TRBJ2-7; D is unresolved. The CDR3 has 14 residues. Germline CDR1 is SEHNR and CDR2 is FQNEAQ (reference sequence). V was clipped by 1 base and J by 10 bases, with 17 bases between them. The CDR3 nucleotides read TGTGCCAGCAGCTTAGGCAGCAGGATCCTTAAACAGTACTTC. Translation: CASSLGSRILKQYF.

The chain couples TRBV6-4 to TRBJ2-3, with D perhaps TRBD1 (7 bases). The germline V gene has CDR1 MRHNA and CDR2 SNTAGT. The CDR3 is 15 residues long. V was clipped by 5 bases and J by 0 bases, with 12 bases between them. CDR3 residues: CASSQQGTSTDTQYF. The CDR3 DNA reads as TGTGCCAGCAGTCAACAGGGGACTAGCACAGATACGCAGTATTTT.

The chain recombines TRBV7-3 with TRBJ2-3, with D maybe TRBD1 (6 bases). In germline, CDR1 is SGHTA, CDR2 FQGTGA. Trimming cost V 6 bases and J 3 bases, with 13 bases left between them. The CDR3 has 14 amino acids. CDR3 nucleotides: TGTGCCAGCAGATATTCCGGACAGACAGATACGCAGTATTTT. The encoded protein is CASRYSGQTDTQYF.

V and J are TRBV7-2 and TRBJ1-1; 7 nucleotides agree with TRBD1. CDR1 is SGHTA and CDR2 is FQGNSA in the germline V gene. The CDR3 is 17 amino acids. V gave up 2 bases and J gave up 0 bases; unmatched junction bases: 9. The CDR3 loop reads CASSLRDSVLMNTEAFF. The CDR3 bases are TGTGCCAGCAGCTTAAGGGACAGTGTCCTCATGAACACTGAAGCTTTCTTT.

This sequence joins TRBV7-2 and TRBJ2-7; 13 nucleotides align to TRBD2. J lost 3 bases, V lost 5 bases, and 4 bases had no gene match. The CDR3 runs to 15 residues. Germline loops: CDR1 SGHTA, CDR2 FQGNSA. CDR3 sequence (DNA): TGTGCCAGCAGCATTACTAGCGGGGGGGTCTACGAGCAGTACTTC. This sequence encodes CASSITSGGVYEQYF.

Comment on this clone: This CDR3 is also generated by other DNA sequences in the sample. The chain has TRBV7-2 and TRBJ1-5; unclear D gene. CDR1 SGHTA and CDR2 FQGNSA come from the germline V gene. The CDR3 consists of 14 residues. V dropped 1 base and J dropped 1 base, with 5 bases sitting between them. The CDR3 DNA reads as TGTGCCAGCAGCTTAGGCGTGAGCAATCAGCCCCAGCATTTT. This sequence encodes CASSLGVSNQPQHF.

The chain couples TRBV28 to TRBJ1-4; D gene uncertain. CDR1 MDHEN and CDR2 SYDVKM come from the germline V gene. The CDR3 has 12 amino acids. Between the trimmed V and J ends, which lost 2 bases and 7 bases, there was a span of 5 bases. This CDR3 reads CASSLAAEKLFF. The CDR3 DNA reads as TGTGCCAGCAGTTTAGCCGCTGAAAAACTGTTTTTT.

V usage is TRBV7-3 and J usage is TRBJ2-1; D remains ambiguous. The ends were cut back, 5 bases at V and 9 bases at J, with 17 bases in the middle. The CDR3 spans 14 residues. Germline loops: CDR1 SGHTA, CDR2 FQGTGA. Written as DNA, the CDR3 is TGTGCCAGCAGCAAGAACCCCACGGGCCCTGAGCAGTTCTTC. This encodes CASSKNPTGPEQFF.

The chain uses TRBV21-1 and TRBJ1-5; the table assigns TRBD1, which was not confirmed against the DNA. TRBV21-1 is labeled a pseudogene. The CDR3 totals 17 residues. CDR3 sequence: CASSKGGPGENGQPQHF. CDR3 in DNA: TGTGCCAGCAGCAAAGGAGGTCCAGGGGAAAACGGTCAGCCCCAGCATTTT.

The CDR3 coding sequence is TGTGCCAGCAGCGCTGTGACAGCGAACACCGGGGAGCTGTTTTTT. Its translation is CASSAVTANTGELFF. This chain links TRBV9 with TRBJ2-2; maybe TRBD1 (5 bases). The ends were cut back, 3 bases at V and 0 bases at J, with 9 bases in the middle. The CDR3 has 15 amino acids. Looked up from germline, CDR1 is SGDLS and CDR2 is YYNGEE.

V and J are TRBV7-2 and TRBJ2-4; the match to TRBD2 covers 10 bases. V trimming: 4 bases; J trimming: 0 bases; junction bases outside the gene matches: 6. CDR3 size: 17 residues. Germline assignment: CDR1 SGHTA and CDR2 FQGNSA. CDR3 residues: CASSSTLAGQAKNIQYF. CDR3 nucleotide sequence: TGTGCCAGCAGCTCGACACTAGCGGGACAAGCCAAAAACATTCAGTACTTC.

The V and J genes are TRBV13 and TRBJ1-1, with D possibly matching TRBD1 (6 bases). The germline CDR1 and CDR2 sequences are PRHDT and FYEKMQ (reference sequence). This CDR3 comprises 14 residues. V lost 8 bases to trimming and J lost 3 bases, with 16 bases between them. CDR3 nucleotide sequence: TGTGCCAGCCTGGAGGGCGCAGGGGACACTGAAGCTTTCTTT. This codes for CASLEGAGDTEAFF.

Worth noting for this clone: Other nucleotide sequences in the sample specify the same CDR3. The chain couples TRBV7-8 to TRBJ2-1; D is possibly TRBD2 (6 bases). V gave up 1 base and J gave up 0 bases, with 7 bases separating them. The germline CDR1 and CDR2 sequences are SGHVS and FQNEAQ. CDR3 length equals 15 residues. CDR3 DNA sequence: TGTGCCAGCAGCTTAGACGGGGGCTCCTACAATGAGCAGTTCTTC. It specifies CASSLDGGSYNEQFF.

This chain joins TRBV5-8 and TRBJ2-7, with D perhaps TRBD1 (5 bases). The CDR3 length is 15 residues. The V and J ends lost 2 bases and 5 bases respectively, with 17 bases between them. Germline CDR1 is SGHTS and CDR2 is YDEGEE. CDR3 sequence: CASSFEGAPTDEQYF. Written as DNA, the CDR3 is TGTGCCAGCAGCTTTGAAGGGGCCCCAACGGACGAGCAGTACTTC.